One and the same sample provided the 25 T cell receptor beta chains below, sequenced in a study of blood T cell repertoires in COVID-19. Sequenced by immunoSEQ multiplex PCR; TCRdb stores in-frame clones only, minus some. The sample includes about 69,000 clones, 80% to 85% of them seen just once. Sequenced material: peripheral blood. All receptors come from a woman older than 75 with acute or convalescent COVID-19.

The chain joins TRBV7-6 to TRBJ2-5, with TRBD2 as a possible D gene (5 bases). Trimming stripped 5 bases from V and 4 bases from J, with 11 bases between. The CDR3 sequence is 13 residues long. From germline, CDR1 is SGHVS and CDR2 FNYEAQ. The CDR3 DNA reads TGTGCCAGCAGCCCAACTAGAGCAGAGACCCAGTACTTC. This translates into CASSPTRAETQYF.

V is TRBV9 and J is TRBJ2-3; 9 bases align to TRBD2. This CDR3 is 17 amino acids long. The J segment lost 2 bases and the V segment lost 4 bases, leaving 11 bases of the junction unmatched. CDR1 is SGDLS, CDR2 YYNGEE, per germline. The CDR3 is CASSLSGGIMTTDTQYF. CDR3 bases: TGTGCCAGCAGCCTCAGCGGGGGGATAATGACCACAGATACGCAGTATTTT.

V usage is TRBV29-1 and J usage is TRBJ2-1; 9 nucleotides match TRBD1. The V gene's germline CDR1 is SQVTM and CDR2 ANQGSEA. The V and J ends lost 7 bases and 5 bases, in that order; junction bases with no gene match: 3. CDR3 length: 12 amino acids. This chain's CDR3 is CSAGTGNNEQFF. CDR3 DNA: TGCAGCGCCGGGACAGGGAACAATGAGCAGTTCTTC.

The chain carries TRBV7-6 and TRBJ2-4; 8 bases match TRBD2. J lost 5 bases, V lost 4 bases, and 4 bases had no gene match. Germline-derived CDR1 and CDR2 are SGHVS and FNYEAQ. The CDR3 runs to 14 residues. DNA of the CDR3: TGTGCCAGCAGCTCTCGGGGGGGTGAAAACATTCAGTACTTC. Translating it yields CASSSRGGENIQYF.

The V call is TRBV6-6, the J call TRBJ2-1; D is uncertain. Germline V lookup: CDR1 MNHNY, CDR2 SVGAGI (reference sequence). V was shortened by 3 bases and J by 9 bases, with 9 bases between the two germline ends. This CDR3 is 12 amino acids long. In DNA, the CDR3 is TGTGCCAGCAGTTATTCAGGCCCTGAGCAGTTCTTC. Amino acid sequence: CASSYSGPEQFF.

The rearrangement links TRBV6-5 to TRBJ1-4; TRBD1 might be the D (6 bases). Trimming took 6 bases from V and 2 from J, leaving 13 bases between them. CDR1 and CDR2 (germline): MNHEY, SVGAGI. This CDR3 contains 15 residues. The CDR3 bases are TGTGCCAGCAGCCAGAGCCAGGGGACTAATGAAAAACTGTTTTTT. Translated, it gives CASSQSQGTNEKLFF.

This clone was counted a single time. The chain has TRBV20-1 and TRBJ2-7, with 11 nucleotides matching TRBD2. The ends lost 3 bases at V and 0 bases at J; junction bases unmatched: 13. Germline-derived CDR1 and CDR2 are DFQATT and SNEGSKA (reference sequence). CDR3 length: 18 amino acids. CDR3 bases: TGCAGTGCTAGTATGGGGACTAGCGGACGTCCTAGCTCCTACGAGCAGTACTTC. Its translation: CSASMGTSGRPSSYEQYF.

The chain joins TRBV28 to TRBJ2-2, with D unclear. Germline V CDR1 and CDR2: MDHEN, SYDVKM. The CDR3 is 10 amino acids. The V end was cut by 8 bases, the J end by 9 bases, with 7 bases between. The DNA of the CDR3 is TGTGCCAGCGGTGGGCGGGAGCTGTTTTTT. Protein product: CASGGRELFF.

The V call is TRBV18, the J call TRBJ2-3; TRBD2 might be the D (5 bases). Trimming removed 1 base at V and 5 bases at J, with 22 bases between. This CDR3 is 18 amino acids long. CDR1 and CDR2 from the germline V gene are KGHSH and LQKENI. The CDR3 region is CASSPQAGLWSSLDTQYF. CDR3 nucleotide sequence: TGTGCCAGCTCACCACAGGCAGGCCTGTGGTCTAGCCTAGATACGCAGTATTTT.

The chain recombines TRBV19 with TRBJ1-6; possible D gene TRBD1, 6 bases. The CDR3 totals 16 residues. Germline values: CDR1 LNHDA, CDR2 SQIVND (reference sequence). The V gene lost 7 bases and the J gene lost 1 base, with 14 bases spanning the gap. The CDR3 nucleotides are TGTGCCAGTAACGACGGACAGTGGTCCTATAATTCACCCCTCCACTTT. Translating it yields CASNDGQWSYNSPLHF.

The CDR3 nucleotides read TGTGCCAGCAGCCAAGGACAGGTCGCAACTAATGAAAAACTGTTTTTT. Residues: CASSQGQVATNEKLFF. The chain combines TRBV14 with TRBJ1-4, with a possible D match to TRBD1 (6 bases). This CDR3 region has 16 residues. Germline CDR1 reads SGHDN; CDR2 reads FVKESK. Trimming took off 1 base at V and 0 bases at J, with 9 bases between the two ends.

V and J are TRBV3-1 (or the pseudogene TRBV3-2) and TRBJ1-3, with D possibly matching TRBD1 (5 bases). CDR1 LGHDT and CDR2 YNNKEL come from the germline V gene (reference sequence). CDR3 length equals 16 residues. V was trimmed by 0 bases and J by 0 bases, leaving 9 bases between them. In nucleotides, the CDR3 is TGTGCCAGCAGCCAAGATCGGGGGGACTCTGGAAACACCATATATTTT. Amino acid sequence: CASSQDRGDSGNTIYF.

The V and J genes are TRBV18 and TRBJ1-6, with 7 bases identical to TRBD1. Trimming removed 2 bases from V and 7 bases from J; junction bases left unmatched: 2. CDR3 size: 14 residues. Germline V CDR1 and CDR2: KGHSH, LQKENI. The CDR3 region is CASSPMDRNSPLHF. The DNA for the CDR3 is TGTGCCAGCTCACCAATGGACAGGAATTCACCCCTCCACTTT.

The chain joins TRBV19 to TRBJ1-1, with a tentative D call TRBD1 (5 bases). V lost 8 bases and J 2 bases, leaving 21 bases between the germline ends. This CDR3 has 16 amino acids. Germline CDR1 reads LNHDA; CDR2 reads SQIVND (reference sequence). In DNA form, the CDR3 reads TGTGCCAGTGCCCTCGGGGGTATTTGGGGAAACACTGAAGCTTTCTTT. Its protein is CASALGGIWGNTEAFF.

In this sample, this clone turned up once. The rearrangement links TRBV10-3 to TRBJ2-5; 7 bases are a match to TRBD2. Germline values: CDR1 ENHRY, CDR2 SYGVKD. This CDR3 has 13 amino acids. With 4 bases clipped from V and 9 bases from J, the junction kept 8 bases outside the gene matches. CDR3 loop: CAISGEARGAQYF. CDR3 in DNA: TGTGCCATCAGTGGAGAGGCCCGGGGGGCCCAGTACTTC.

As for this clone: The same CDR3 arises from other DNA sequences in this sample as well. The chain links TRBV7-9 to TRBJ2-5, with D possibly being TRBD1 (6 bases). The CDR3 length is 14 residues. In germline, CDR1 is SEHNR, CDR2 FQNEAQ (reference sequence). Trimming removed 5 bases from V and 0 bases from J, with 10 bases in between. Here the CDR3 DNA reads TGTGCCAGCAGCCCTGGACAGTACCAAGAGACCCAGTACTTC. Translation gives CASSPGQYQETQYF.

The rearrangement uses TRBV12-3 or TRBV12-4 and TRBJ2-7; 8 bases fit TRBD2. V was clipped by 3 bases and J by 6 bases; unmatched bases: 1. CDR3 length: 12 amino acids. The DNA for the CDR3 is TGTGCCAGCAGTTTTCTAGCGGGCGAGCAGTACTTC. This codes for CASSFLAGEQYF.

The V and J genes are TRBV6-2 or TRBV6-3 and TRBJ2-3, with 8 positions matching TRBD1. J gave up 5 bases and V 4 bases, and 11 bases lay outside the gene matches. Germline CDR1 reads MNHEY; CDR2 reads SVGEGT. This CDR3 is 16 amino acids long. This chain's CDR3 is CASSFPRTGRRDTQYF. The CDR3, as DNA: TGTGCCAGCAGTTTCCCCCGGACAGGGAGGAGAGATACGCAGTATTTT.

This clone appeared a single time. The gene calls are TRBV18 and TRBJ2-5, with TRBD2 as a possible D gene (7 bases). Germline V gene lookup returns CDR1 KGHSH and CDR2 LQKENI. Trimming removed 0 bases from V and 1 base from J, with 15 bases in between. The CDR3 loop spans 17 amino acids. The CDR3 region is CASSPPVGRGAQETQYF. The CDR3 DNA reads TGTGCCAGCTCACCACCGGTTGGTCGGGGGGCCCAAGAGACCCAGTACTTC.

The CDR3 DNA reads TGTGCCAGCAGCGCCCGAGGGGGGGCCTACGAGCAGTACTTC. This translates into CASSARGGAYEQYF. The rearrangement uses TRBV7-3 and TRBJ2-7; D possibly corresponds to TRBD2 (7 bases). This CDR3 spans 14 amino acids. V was cut by 5 bases and J by 2 bases, with 13 bases left in between. The V gene's germline CDR1 is SGHTA and CDR2 FQGTGA.

The chain combines TRBV7-8 with TRBJ1-2, with 8 bases identical to TRBD1. With 5 bases clipped from V and 7 bases from J, the junction kept 15 bases outside the gene matches. This CDR3 comprises 16 residues. Germline CDR1 is SGHVS and CDR2 is FQNEAQ. The CDR3 DNA follows: TGTGCCAGCAGCGAAACGAGGGCAGGGGGCGCTTTTGGCTACACCTTC. Amino acids: CASSETRAGGAFGYTF. The full variable domain, in which reference TRBV7-8 and TRBJ1-2 provide the parts outside the CDR3, is GAGVSQSPRYKVAKRGQDVALRCDPISGHVSLFWYQQALGQGPEFLTYFQNEAQLDKSGLPSDRFFAERPEGSVSTLKIQRTQQEDSAVYLCASSETRAGGAFGYTFGSGTRLTVV.

This chain joins TRBV2 and TRBJ1-2; tentative D call: TRBD1 (6 bases). V was cut by 7 bases and J by 0 bases, with 12 bases left in between. The CDR3 consists of 14 residues. Germline CDR1 is SNHLY and CDR2 is FYNNEI. The CDR3 sequence is CASTWDTANYGYTF. The CDR3 region has the DNA TGTGCCAGCACTTGGGACACAGCTAACTATGGCTACACCTTC.

V and J are TRBV19 and TRBJ1-5, with 8 bases matching TRBD1. The trim removed 4 bases at V and 3 bases at J, leaving 5 bases unmatched. The CDR3 spans 15 residues. Germline V gene data show CDR1 as LNHDA and CDR2 as SQIVND (reference sequence). CDR3: CASSRPGQANQPQHF. The CDR3 DNA is TGTGCCAGTAGTAGGCCGGGACAGGCCAATCAGCCCCAGCATTTT.

The rearrangement uses TRBV30 and TRBJ1-6, with a possible D match to TRBD1 (6 bases). Germline CDR1 and CDR2: GTSNPN and SVGIG (reference sequence). The CDR3 totals 14 residues. V was pared by 3 bases and J by 5 bases, with 11 bases between. The CDR3 protein is CAWSKGGDNSPLHF. CDR3 nucleotide sequence: TGTGCCTGGAGCAAAGGGGGGGATAATTCACCCCTCCACTTT. The whole variable domain, filled in from reference TRBV30 and TRBJ1-6, reads SQTIHQWPATLVQPVGSPLSLECTVEGTSNPNLYWYRQAAGRGLQLLFYSVGIGQISSEVPQNLSASRPQDRQFILSSKKLLLSDSGFYLCAWSKGGDNSPLHFGNGTRLTVT.

The chain is built from TRBV20-1 and TRBJ2-5, with D tentatively TRBD2 (7 bases). The ends were cut back, 3 bases at V and 7 bases at J, with 18 bases in the middle. Germline CDR1 reads DFQATT; CDR2 reads SNEGSKA (reference sequence). This CDR3 is built from 14 residues. CDR3 region: CSASWGGRRATQYF. CDR3 in DNA: TGCAGTGCTAGTTGGGGGGGGCGCCGGGCGACCCAGTACTTC.